This T cell receptor (beta chain) was sequenced during a study of vaccination and CD4 T cells after COVID-19. Study background: Cellular stimulation was performed using overlapping spike peptides derived from SARS-CoV-2, HCoV-NL63, HCoV-OC43 and HCoV-229E.

As for treatment: approximately 11-day PBMC culture with coronavirus spike peptide pools or control peptides (ViraFEST assay). Once cultured about 9 days, CD4+ T cells underwent isolation by negative selection. Concerning this clonotype: Its antigen remains unidentified.

The CDR3 is 12 amino acids. Germline V CDR1 and CDR2: ENHRY, SYGVKD. Trimming took off 10 bases at V and 7 bases at J, with 13 bases between the two ends. Cultured CD4+ T cell DNA was sequenced using the Oncomine TCR Beta short-read assay. The authors extracted genomic DNA from cultured CD4+ T cells. Each CDR3 protein gets one entry after TCRdb re-called the PCR reads with MiXCR. This table holds 15,000 to 19,000 distinct CDR3 sequences, more than 35% found once. The rearrangement joins TRBV10-3 to TRBJ2-2; tentative D call: TRBD2 (7 bases). The clonotype originates from a human donor who had recovered from COVID-19. Sequencing was performed on CD4+ T cells from blood, cultured in vitro, taken before SARS-CoV-2 vaccination. CDR3 residues: CATAGAGGELFF. In DNA, the CDR3 is TGTGCCACCGCGGGGGCTGGCGGGGAGCTGTTTTTT.